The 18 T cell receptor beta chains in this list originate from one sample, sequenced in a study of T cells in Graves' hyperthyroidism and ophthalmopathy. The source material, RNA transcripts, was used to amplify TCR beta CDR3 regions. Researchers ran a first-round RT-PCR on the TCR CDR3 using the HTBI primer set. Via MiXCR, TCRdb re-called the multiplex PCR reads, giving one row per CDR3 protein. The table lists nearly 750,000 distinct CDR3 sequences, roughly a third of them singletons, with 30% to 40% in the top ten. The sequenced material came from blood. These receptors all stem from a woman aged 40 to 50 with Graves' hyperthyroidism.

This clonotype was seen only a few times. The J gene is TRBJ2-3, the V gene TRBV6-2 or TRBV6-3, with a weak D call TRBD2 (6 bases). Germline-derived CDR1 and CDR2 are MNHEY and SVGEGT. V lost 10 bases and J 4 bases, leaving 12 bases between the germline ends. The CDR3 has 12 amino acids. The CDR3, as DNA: TGTGCCATCCGCGCGGGATCAGATACGCAGTATTTT. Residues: CAIRAGSDTQYF.

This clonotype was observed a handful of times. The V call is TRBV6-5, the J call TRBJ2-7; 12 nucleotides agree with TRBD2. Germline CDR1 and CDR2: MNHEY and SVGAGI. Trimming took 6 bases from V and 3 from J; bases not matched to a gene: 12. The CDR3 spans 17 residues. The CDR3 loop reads CASSQPLAGGLHYEQYF. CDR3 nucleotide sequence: TGTGCCAGCAGCCAGCCACTAGCGGGAGGACTTCACTACGAGCAGTACTTC.

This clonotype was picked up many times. CDR3 DNA: TGTGCCAGCAAGGGACAGGGCTACGAGCAGTACTTC. This sequence encodes CASKGQGYEQYF. J is TRBJ2-7 and V is TRBV2; 9 bases align to TRBD1. The trim removed 7 bases at V and 3 bases at J, leaving 1 base unmatched. CDR3 length: 12 amino acids. Germline V gene data show CDR1 as SNHLY and CDR2 as FYNNEI.

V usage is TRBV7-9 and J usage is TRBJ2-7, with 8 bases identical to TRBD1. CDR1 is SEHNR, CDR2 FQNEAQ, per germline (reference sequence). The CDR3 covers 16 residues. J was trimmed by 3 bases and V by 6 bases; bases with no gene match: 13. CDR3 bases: TGTGCCAGCAGTCCCTCGGATGGACAGGGTATCTACGAGCAGTACTTC. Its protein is CASSPSDGQGIYEQYF.

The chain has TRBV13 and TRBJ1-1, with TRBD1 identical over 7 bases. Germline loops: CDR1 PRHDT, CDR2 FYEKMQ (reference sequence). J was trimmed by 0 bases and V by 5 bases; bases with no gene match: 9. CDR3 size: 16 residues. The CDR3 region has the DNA TGTGCCAGCAGCCCAACACCCGGGACAGTGAACACTGAAGCTTTCTTT. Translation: CASSPTPGTVNTEAFF.

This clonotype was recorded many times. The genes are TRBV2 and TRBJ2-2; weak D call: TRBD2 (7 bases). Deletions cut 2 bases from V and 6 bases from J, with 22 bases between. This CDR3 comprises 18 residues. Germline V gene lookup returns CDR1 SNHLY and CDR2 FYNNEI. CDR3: CASSERGGAHPMPGELFF. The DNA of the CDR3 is TGTGCCAGCAGTGAAAGAGGGGGGGCCCACCCTATGCCCGGGGAGCTGTTTTTT. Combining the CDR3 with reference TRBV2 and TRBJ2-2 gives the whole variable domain EPEVTQTPSHQVTQMGQEVILRCVPISNHLYFYWYRQILGQKVEFLVSFYNNEISEKSEIFDDQFSVERPDGSNFTLKIRSTKLEDSAMYFCASSERGGAHPMPGELFFGEGSRLTVL.

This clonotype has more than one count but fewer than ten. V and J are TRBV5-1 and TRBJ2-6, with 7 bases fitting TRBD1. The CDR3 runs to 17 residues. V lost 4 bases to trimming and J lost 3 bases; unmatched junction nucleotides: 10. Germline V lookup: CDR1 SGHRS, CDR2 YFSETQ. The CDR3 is CASSPRTGVSGANVLTF. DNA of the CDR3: TGCGCCAGCAGCCCCAGAACAGGGGTGAGTGGGGCCAACGTCCTGACTTTC.

CDR3 nucleotide sequence: TGTGCCACCAGCAGAGCCCGGGGGAGTGAGACCCAGTACTTC. This encodes CATSRARGSETQYF. The V gene is TRBV15, the J gene TRBJ2-5; tentatively, D is TRBD2 (6 bases). The CDR3 is made up of 14 amino acids. Germline-derived CDR1 and CDR2 are LNHNV and YYDKDF (reference sequence). Trimming cost V 1 base and J 5 bases, with 11 bases left between them. The variable domain in full, completed from reference TRBV15 and TRBJ2-5, reads DAMVIQNPRYQVTQFGKPVTLSCSQTLNHNVMYWYQQKSSQAPKLLFHYYDKDFNNEADTPDNFQSRRPNTSFCFLDIRSPGLGDTAMYLCATSRARGSETQYFGPGTRLLVL.

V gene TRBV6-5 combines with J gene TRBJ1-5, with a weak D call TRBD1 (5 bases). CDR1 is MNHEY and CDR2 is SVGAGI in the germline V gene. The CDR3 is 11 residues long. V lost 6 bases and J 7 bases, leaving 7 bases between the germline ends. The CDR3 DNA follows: TGTGCCAGCAGGAGGGGACAGCCCCAGCATTTT. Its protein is CASRRGQPQHF.

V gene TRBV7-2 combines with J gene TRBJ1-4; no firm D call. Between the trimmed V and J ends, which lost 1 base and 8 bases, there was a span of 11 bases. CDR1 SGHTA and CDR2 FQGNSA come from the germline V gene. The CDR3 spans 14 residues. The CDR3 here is CASSLDRRREKLFF. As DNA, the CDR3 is TGTGCCAGCAGCTTAGACAGAAGGCGAGAAAAACTGTTTTTT. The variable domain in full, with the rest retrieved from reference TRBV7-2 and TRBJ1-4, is GAGVSQSPSNKVTEKGKDVELRCDPISGHTALYWYRQSLGQGLEFLIYFQGNSAPDKSGLPSDRFSAERTGGSVSTLTIQRTQQEDSAVYLCASSLDRRREKLFFGSGTQLSVL.

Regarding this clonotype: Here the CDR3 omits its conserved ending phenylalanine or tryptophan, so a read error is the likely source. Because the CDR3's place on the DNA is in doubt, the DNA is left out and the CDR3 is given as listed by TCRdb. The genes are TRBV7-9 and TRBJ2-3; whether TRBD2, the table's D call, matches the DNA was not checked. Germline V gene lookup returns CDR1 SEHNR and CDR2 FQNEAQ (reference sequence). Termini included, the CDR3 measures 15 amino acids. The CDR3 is CASSGREGSTDTQMS.

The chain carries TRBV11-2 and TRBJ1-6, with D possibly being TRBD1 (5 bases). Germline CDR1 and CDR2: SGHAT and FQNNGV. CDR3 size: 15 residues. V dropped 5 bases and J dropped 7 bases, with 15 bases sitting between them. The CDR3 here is CASSVGAGTNSPLHF. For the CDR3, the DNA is TGTGCCAGCAGCGTTGGGGCAGGGACGAATTCACCCCTCCACTTT. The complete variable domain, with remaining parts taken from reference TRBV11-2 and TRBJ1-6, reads EAGVAQSPRYKIIEKRQSVAFWCNPISGHATLYWYQQILGQGPKLLIQFQNNGVVDDSQLPKDRFSAERLKGVDSTLKIQPAKLEDSAVYLCASSVGAGTNSPLHFGNGTRLTVT.

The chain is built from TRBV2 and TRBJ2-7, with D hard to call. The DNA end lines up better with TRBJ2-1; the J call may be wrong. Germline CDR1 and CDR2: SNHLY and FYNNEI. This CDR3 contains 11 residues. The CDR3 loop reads CASTPYNEQFF. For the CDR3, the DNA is TGTGCCAGCACCCCTTACAATGAGCAGTTCTTC.

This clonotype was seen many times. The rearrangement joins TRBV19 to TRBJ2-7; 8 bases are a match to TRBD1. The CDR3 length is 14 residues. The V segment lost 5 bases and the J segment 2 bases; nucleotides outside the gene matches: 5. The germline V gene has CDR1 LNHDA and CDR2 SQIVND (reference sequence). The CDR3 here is CASSAGQATYEQYF. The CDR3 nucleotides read TGTGCCAGTAGTGCGGGACAGGCCACCTACGAGCAGTACTTC.

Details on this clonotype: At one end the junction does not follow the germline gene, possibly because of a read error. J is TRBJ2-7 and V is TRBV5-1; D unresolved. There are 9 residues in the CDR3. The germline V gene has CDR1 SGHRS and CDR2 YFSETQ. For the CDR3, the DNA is TGTGCCAGCAGCCCCGGATTGGTCTTC. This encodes CASSPGLVF.

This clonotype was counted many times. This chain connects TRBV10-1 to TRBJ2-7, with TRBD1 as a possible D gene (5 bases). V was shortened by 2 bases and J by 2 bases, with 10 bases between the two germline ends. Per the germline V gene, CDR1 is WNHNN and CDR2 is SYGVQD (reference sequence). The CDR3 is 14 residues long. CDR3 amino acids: CASSEAGKTYEQYF. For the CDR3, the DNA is TGCGCCAGCAGTGAGGCAGGGAAAACCTACGAGCAGTACTTC.

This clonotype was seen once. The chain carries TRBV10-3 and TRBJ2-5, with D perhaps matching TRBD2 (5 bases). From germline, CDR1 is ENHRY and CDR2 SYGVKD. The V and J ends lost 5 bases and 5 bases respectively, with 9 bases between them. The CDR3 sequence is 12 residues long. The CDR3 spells CAISRGMETQYF. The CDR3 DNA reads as TGTGCCATCAGTCGGGGTATGGAGACCCAGTACTTC.

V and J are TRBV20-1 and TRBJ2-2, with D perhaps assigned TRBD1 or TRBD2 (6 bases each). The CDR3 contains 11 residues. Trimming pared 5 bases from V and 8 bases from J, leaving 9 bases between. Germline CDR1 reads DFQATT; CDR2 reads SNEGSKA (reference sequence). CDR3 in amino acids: CSAGGTGELFF. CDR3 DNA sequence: TGCAGTGCTGGCGGGACAGGGGAGCTGTTTTTT.